The present entry profiles one T cell receptor beta chain with its context. Its antigen is unknown. The sample originates from a study of OX40 agonist ivuxolimab in advanced cancers. Turning to the study itself: Among those enrolled, mean age was approximately 62 years (range about 23 to 85) and 75% to 90% were male. Partial responses were achieved by three patients, one with hepatocellular carcinoma and two with cutaneous melanoma. Broader study findings: In the 0.1 to 3.0 mg/kg range, CD4+ and CD8+ blood T cells had expanded clonally by week 6.

The method was immunoSEQ multiplex PCR; TCRdb's version includes in-frame clones alone and lacks a portion of them. The data hold around 65,000 clones, with about four fifths observed a single time. Sequencing was performed on CD4+ or CD8+ T cells sorted from blood, taken in a trial of the OX40 agonist ivuxolimab. The receptor was isolated from an adult with an advanced solid tumor such as melanoma, head and neck, liver or kidney cancer.

CDR3 coding DNA: TGCGCCAGCAGCCAGGTACTTATAGCGGGTACAGATACGCAGTATTTT. It translates to CASSQVLIAGTDTQYF. The chain recombines TRBV4-1 with TRBJ2-3; TRBD2 matches 7 bases. This CDR3 comprises 16 residues. V lost 3 bases to trimming and J lost 3 bases; unmatched junction nucleotides: 9. Germline V gene data show CDR1 as MGHRA and CDR2 as YSYEKL.